Listed here are 19 T cell receptor beta chains from one sample, sequenced in a study of control samples from healthy donors and cancer patients. Method: immunoSEQ multiplex PCR; TCRdb's copy keeps in-frame clones and lacks some. The sample lists 85,000 to 95,000 clones, roughly nine tenths occurring once. Material for sequencing was blood. These receptor sequences come from a woman in her 30s in good health.

The V and J genes are TRBV5-5 and TRBJ2-7, with 10 bases matching TRBD2. Germline-derived CDR1 and CDR2 are SGHKS and YYEKEE (reference sequence). CDR3 length equals 15 residues. J lost 2 bases, V lost 2 bases, and 4 bases had no gene match. The CDR3 loop reads CASSFRAGGAYEQYF. CDR3 bases: TGTGCCAGCAGCTTTAGAGCGGGGGGGGCCTACGAGCAGTACTTC.

The chain combines TRBV18 with TRBJ1-5; maybe TRBD1 (6 bases). There are 18 residues in the CDR3. Trimming pared 0 bases from V and 3 bases from J, leaving 18 bases between. Germline assignment: CDR1 KGHSH and CDR2 LQKENI. CDR3 sequence: CASSPPGRGDGINQPQHF. CDR3 sequence (DNA): TGTGCCAGCTCACCACCGGGGAGGGGGGACGGTATCAATCAGCCCCAGCATTTT.

CDR3: CASRSGMAVNYGYTF. CDR3 sequence (DNA): TGTGCCAGCAGATCGGGCATGGCGGTAAACTATGGCTACACCTTC. The chain employs TRBV27 and TRBJ1-2, with no clear D. The CDR3 length is 15 residues. V lost 6 bases, J lost 2 bases, and 16 bases lay in between. Germline V gene sequence: CDR1 MNHEY, CDR2 SMNVEV (reference sequence).

The chain recombines TRBV2 with TRBJ1-5, with a tentative D call TRBD1 (6 bases). Germline lookup yields CDR1 SNHLY and CDR2 FYNNEI. Between the trimmed V and J ends, which lost 3 bases and 3 bases, there was a span of 12 bases. The CDR3 sequence is 15 residues long. DNA of the CDR3: TGTGCCAGCAGTGACCCCGGACAGATCAATCAGCCCCAGCATTTT. Amino acids: CASSDPGQINQPQHF. The full variable domain, in which reference TRBV2 and TRBJ1-5 provide the parts outside the CDR3, is EPEVTQTPSHQVTQMGQEVILRCVPISNHLYFYWYRQILGQKVEFLVSFYNNEISEKSEIFDDQFSVERPDGSNFTLKIRSTKLEDSAMYFCASSDPGQINQPQHFGDGTRLSIL.

This chain joins TRBV18 and TRBJ1-1; D unclear. CDR1 KGHSH and CDR2 LQKENI come from the germline V gene. The CDR3 is 14 amino acids. V was trimmed by 3 bases and J by 3 bases, leaving 11 bases between them. The CDR3 bases are TGTGCCAGCTCACCTGGCAGGCAGGACACTGAAGCTTTCTTT. Encoded protein: CASSPGRQDTEAFF.

The chain uses TRBV7-6 and TRBJ2-5, with D tentatively TRBD2 (9 bases). This CDR3 comprises 16 residues. From germline, CDR1 is SGHVS and CDR2 FNYEAQ. The ends were cut back, 5 bases at V and 5 bases at J, with 21 bases in the middle. In nucleotides, the CDR3 is TGTGCCAGCAGCCAGGGGGCGGGAGGGCATATGGAGACCCAGTACTTC. Protein: CASSQGAGGHMETQYF.

This rearrangement joins TRBV7-3 to TRBJ2-1; TRBD2 agrees at 8 bases. Germline V CDR1 and CDR2: SGHTA, FQGTGA. V lost 2 bases to trimming and J lost 6 bases; unmatched junction nucleotides: 3. CDR3 size: 14 residues. The CDR3 nucleotides read TGTGCCAGCAGCTTAGCGGGGGGCCCCAATGAGCAGTTCTTC. Encoded protein: CASSLAGGPNEQFF.

The chain carries TRBV30 and TRBJ1-1; 8 bases are shared with TRBD1. J gave up 10 bases and V 4 bases, and 8 bases lay outside the gene matches. This CDR3 region has 12 residues. The germline V gene encodes CDR1 GTSNPN and CDR2 SVGIG (reference sequence). The CDR3 here is CAWTGQGRAAFF. In nucleotides, the CDR3 is TGTGCCTGGACCGGACAGGGACGGGCAGCTTTCTTT.

The rearrangement links TRBV6-2 or TRBV6-3 to TRBJ2-3; TRBD1 matches 7 bases. V trimming: 0 bases; J trimming: 3 bases; junction bases outside the gene matches: 12. CDR1 is MNHEY and CDR2 is SVGEGT in the germline V gene. This CDR3 has 18 residues. This chain's CDR3 is CASSYSPVRGYWTDTQYF. DNA for the CDR3: TGTGCCAGCAGTTACTCGCCGGTCAGGGGGTATTGGACAGATACGCAGTATTTT.

The chain recombines TRBV28 with TRBJ2-1, with D perhaps matching TRBD1 (5 bases). The CDR3 has 13 amino acids. Trimming took off 3 bases at V and 7 bases at J, with 10 bases between the two ends. Germline CDR1 and CDR2: MDHEN and SYDVKM. The CDR3 loop reads CASSFARANEQFF. CDR3 sequence (DNA): TGTGCCAGCAGTTTCGCCAGGGCTAATGAGCAGTTCTTC.

The V gene is TRBV18, the J gene TRBJ2-3, with D unresolved. Trimming removed 2 bases from V and 2 bases from J, with 11 bases in between. The CDR3 covers 15 residues. Germline V CDR1 and CDR2: KGHSH, LQKENI. Here the CDR3 reads CASSPLGQDTDTQYF. The CDR3 bases are TGTGCCAGCTCACCATTAGGCCAAGACACAGATACGCAGTATTTT.

V and J are TRBV4-2 and TRBJ1-5, with D tentatively TRBD1 (5 bases). Germline CDR1 reads LGHNA; CDR2 reads YNFKEQ. Trimming shortened V by 0 bases and J by 1 base, and 13 bases separated the two germline ends. There are 17 residues in the CDR3. The CDR3 DNA sequence: TGTGCCAGCAGCCAAGAGGGGCGAGGCCGGAGCAATCAGCCCCAGCATTTT. Translated: CASSQEGRGRSNQPQHF.

CDR3 amino acids: CASSIGEGAMDGYTF. The CDR3 bases are TGTGCCAGCAGCATCGGGGAGGGGGCGATGGATGGCTACACCTTC. V gene TRBV25-1 combines with J gene TRBJ1-2, with TRBD1 matching over 7 bases. Germline V CDR1 and CDR2: MGHDK, SYGVNS. J gave up 6 bases and V 6 bases, and 13 bases lay outside the gene matches. This CDR3 contains 15 residues.

The chain is built from TRBV7-2 and TRBJ1-6; D is perhaps TRBD1 (6 bases). This CDR3 comprises 15 residues. CDR1 is SGHTA, CDR2 FQGNSA, per germline. The V gene lost 2 bases and the J gene lost 10 bases, with 15 bases spanning the gap. CDR3 region: CASSLTRGGRSPLHF. The CDR3 DNA is TGTGCCAGCAGCTTAACCAGGGGAGGTCGGTCACCCCTCCACTTT.

Only a few counts were recorded for this clone. The chain links TRBV5-4 to TRBJ1-4; 9 nucleotides line up with TRBD1. This CDR3 is built from 15 residues. CDR1 is SGHNT and CDR2 is YYREEE in the germline V gene (reference sequence). Losses at the gene ends were 0 bases for V and 7 bases for J; bases not matched to a gene: 4. The DNA for the CDR3 is TGTGCCAGCAGCTTGGAACAGGGGGCTGGTGAAAAACTGTTTTTT. Translation: CASSLEQGAGEKLFF. Based on the CDR3 plus reference TRBV5-4 and TRBJ1-4, the full variable domain is ETGVTQSPTHLIKTRGQQVTLRCSSQSGHNTVSWYQQALGQGPQFIFQYYREEENGRGNFPPRFSGLQFPNYSSELNVNALELDDSALYLCASSLEQGAGEKLFFGSGTQLSVL.

The V call is TRBV10-3, the J call TRBJ1-6; D ambiguous. Deletions cut 11 bases from V and 4 bases from J, with 18 bases between. Germline V gene data show CDR1 as ENHRY and CDR2 as SYGVKD. CDR3 length equals 15 residues. CDR3: CASQAQLKYNSPLHF. The CDR3 DNA is TGTGCCTCCCAGGCGCAATTAAAGTATAATTCACCCCTCCACTTT.

This clone was seen once. J is TRBJ2-7 and V is TRBV6-5; 10 positions match TRBD1. The V gene end was trimmed by 5 bases and the J gene end by 7 bases; junction bases not matched to a gene: 11. Germline loops: CDR1 MNHEY, CDR2 SVGAGI. CDR3 size: 15 residues. CDR3 nucleotide sequence: TGTGCCAGCAGTCTCCGGAGACAGGGGGCGGGTGAGCAGTACTTC. Protein: CASSLRRQGAGEQYF.

The chain employs TRBV5-4 and TRBJ2-7; TRBD2 agrees at 15 bases. CDR1 and CDR2 from the germline V gene are SGHNT and YYREEE (reference sequence). The CDR3 is 16 residues long. Trimming took 5 bases from V and 2 from J; bases not matched to a gene: 5. The CDR3 DNA reads TGTGCCAGCAGTCCTGGACTAGCGGGAGGGCCCTACGAGCAGTACTTC. Its translation is CASSPGLAGGPYEQYF.

Comments on this clone: Distinct nucleotide sequences in the sample also encode this CDR3. V is TRBV10-3 and J is TRBJ2-5, with no clear D. Germline V gene lookup returns CDR1 ENHRY and CDR2 SYGVKD. This CDR3 comprises 11 residues. Trimming left V 2 bases short and J 4 bases short, with 2 bases between. The CDR3 DNA is TGTGCCATCAGTGAGGGAGAGACCCAGTACTTC. Protein product: CAISEGETQYF.